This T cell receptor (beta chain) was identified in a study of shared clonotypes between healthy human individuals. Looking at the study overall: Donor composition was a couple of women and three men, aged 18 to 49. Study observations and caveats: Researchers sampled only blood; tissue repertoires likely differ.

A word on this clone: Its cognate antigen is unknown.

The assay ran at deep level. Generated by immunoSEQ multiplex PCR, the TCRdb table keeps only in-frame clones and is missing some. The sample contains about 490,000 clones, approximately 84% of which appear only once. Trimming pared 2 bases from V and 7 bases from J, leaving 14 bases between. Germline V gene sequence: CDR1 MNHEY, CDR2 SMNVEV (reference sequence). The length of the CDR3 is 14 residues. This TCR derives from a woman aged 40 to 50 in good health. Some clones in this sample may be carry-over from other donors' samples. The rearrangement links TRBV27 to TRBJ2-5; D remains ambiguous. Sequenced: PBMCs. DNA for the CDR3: TGTGCCAGCAGTTTAAGCCCGTTTTTGGGGACCCAGTACTTC. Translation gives CASSLSPFLGTQYF.